This TCR beta chain was captured in a study of T cell repertoires in ileal Crohn's disease. About this clone itself: Its antigen is unidentified.

The CDR3 is made up of 14 amino acids. Germline loops: CDR1 MNHEY, CDR2 SVGAGI. V lost 8 bases and J lost 9, with 17 bases in between. Study findings and constraints: Compared with non-smokers, active smokers at surgery showed more clonal expansions. Clonality above 26.8% at surgery always came with endoscopic recurrence. High-frequency clones were more common in sorted CD8 than CD4 cells.

Described time point: inflamed ileum from the surgical specimen. This table comes from immunoSEQ multiplex PCR, and its TCRdb copy is limited to in-frame clones, with some not included. Of about 14,000 clones listed, roughly four fifths were seen once; the top ten hold approximately 14%. The sequenced sample consisted of ileal tissue. The sequence was collected from an adult with Crohn's disease. The chain is built from TRBV6-5 and TRBJ1-6; D gene uncertain. CDR3 nucleotide sequence: TGTGCCAGCCGTCCCGGGCGTCTTGGTTCACCCCTCCACTTT. Its translation is CASRPGRLGSPLHF.